This TCR beta chain was found in a study of cytomegalovirus exposure and HLA in healthy donors. Germline CDR1 reads LGHNA; CDR2 reads YNFKEQ. V was pared by 4 bases and J by 0 bases, with 8 bases of the junction left unmatched. The CDR3 extends over 18 amino acids. 13 Jbeta primers and 60 Vbeta primers were used for the PCR. Generated by immunoSEQ multiplex PCR, the TCRdb table keeps only in-frame clones and is missing some. The sample records 95,000 to 150,000 clones, approximately 79% being singletons. In regard to this clone: The antigen remains unidentified.

Findings and limits, study-wide: Most TCR beta V segments were productive about 87% or about 30% of the time in an earlier analysis. Associated with cytomegalovirus, according to the listing, were fewer than 200 TCR beta chains. Analysis performed later showed TCR beta chains linked to HLA being more clonally expanded than equally common others. Confirmation was obtained in vitro that a few CMV-associated chains are specific for CMV antigens.

This clonotype originated in a man aged 30 to 45 in good health and CMV-seronegative. This chain joins TRBV4-2 and TRBJ2-4; 11 nucleotides align to TRBD2. The sequenced sample consisted of PBMCs. CDR3 loop: CASSPSGGSWLAKNIQYF. The CDR3 DNA sequence: TGTGCCAGCAGCCCTAGCGGGGGGTCCTGGTTAGCCAAAAACATTCAGTACTTC.